The source of this TCR beta chain is a study of CD8 T cells in ankylosing spondylitis. Study-wide results and caveats: Disease-linked clones bore a CD8+ phenotype and were relatively rare in peripheral blood. Within ankylosing spondylitis blood, a TCR beta motif made up of several highly homologous variants appeared to be characteristic. There were earlier reports of some motif variants in reactive arthritis synovial fluid and blood.

CDR3 length: 15 residues. The germline gives CDR1 MDHEN, CDR2 SYDVKM. The V gene lost 8 bases and the J gene lost 5 bases, with 19 bases spanning the gap. Turning to this clonotype: Its antigen is currently unknown.

From the 5' RACE reads, TCRdb called clonotypes with MiXCR, one entry per CDR3 protein. In the table there are fewer than 650,000 distinct CDR3 sequences, roughly 12% of which are singletons. The chain recombines TRBV28 with TRBJ2-1, with D perhaps matching TRBD2 (5 bases). The sample taken for sequencing was blood, either unsorted or a sorted T cell fraction (not recorded which). The sequence came from a male donor with ankylosing spondylitis. This CDR3 is CASFEKLVPHNEQFF. CDR3 DNA sequence: TGTGCCAGCTTCGAAAAACTAGTTCCCCACAATGAGCAGTTCTTC.